These 21 T cell receptor beta chains originate from one sample sequenced in a study of T-cell reconstitution after alpha-beta-depleted transplantation in children. Researchers prepared the TCRbeta library using unique molecular identifiers, the study reports. MiXCR, applied by TCRdb to the PCR reads, yields one record per CDR3 protein. This repertoire shows roughly 300,000 distinct CDR3 sequences, around a tenth found once; its top ten account for less than 25%. The material was peripheral blood, obtained 180 days after TCRalphabeta/CD19-depleted stem cell transplant. The receptors were gathered from a male patient between 2 and 10 years old who had a stem cell transplant for chronic granulomatous disease, so the T cells may come from the graft donor.

This clonotype was recorded at least ten times. V usage is TRBV7-9 and J usage is TRBJ1-6; D is possibly TRBD1 (6 bases). Germline CDR1 SEHNR, CDR2 FQNEAQ (reference sequence). CDR3 size: 17 residues. The V gene lost 5 bases and the J gene lost 0 bases, with 14 bases spanning the gap. In DNA form, the CDR3 reads TGTGCCAGCAGCAGGACAGCGCCGCGCTCCTATAATTCACCCCTCCACTTT. Its protein product is CASSRTAPRSYNSPLHF.

In its sample, this clonotype was seen many times. V and J are TRBV15 and TRBJ2-2; 9 nucleotides match TRBD1. Trimming cost V 5 bases and J 5 bases; bases outside gene matches: 6. This CDR3 has 15 residues. Germline values: CDR1 LNHNV, CDR2 YYDKDF (reference sequence). CDR3 sequence (DNA): TGTGCCACCAGCCCCCGGGACAGGGTAACCGGGGAGCTGTTTTTT. Residues: CATSPRDRVTGELFF.

The table lists this clonotype with many counts. This chain uses TRBV7-6 with TRBJ2-2; 12 nucleotides match TRBD2. The germline V gene encodes CDR1 SGHVS and CDR2 FNYEAQ. V shed 5 bases, J shed 1 base, and the junction held 5 bases outside the gene matches. This CDR3 has 17 amino acids. This chain's CDR3 is CASSPPSGRVNTGELFF. CDR3 nucleotide sequence: TGTGCCAGCAGCCCTCCTAGCGGGAGGGTGAACACCGGGGAGCTGTTTTTT. Complete variable domain (other parts from reference TRBV7-6 and TRBJ2-2): GAGVSQSPRYKVTKRGQDVALRCDPISGHVSLYWYRQALGQGPEFLTYFNYEAQQDKSGLPNDRFSAERPEGSISTLTIQRTEQRDSAMYRCASSPPSGRVNTGELFFGEGSRLTVL.

This clonotype was seen repeatedly, ten times or more. The chain recombines TRBV12-3 or TRBV12-4 with TRBJ2-5; the D is unclear. V lost 3 bases, J lost 5 bases, and 13 bases lay in between. The CDR3 runs to 14 residues. CDR3 in amino acids: CASSFFSSLETQYF. The CDR3, as DNA: TGTGCCAGCAGTTTTTTTAGTTCGCTTGAGACCCAGTACTTC.

J is TRBJ2-1 and V is TRBV7-9; no reliable D call. From germline, CDR1 is SEHNR and CDR2 FQNEAQ (reference sequence). Trimming stripped 7 bases from V and 0 bases from J, with 4 bases between. This CDR3 has 12 amino acids. The CDR3 bases are TGTGCCAGCACCTCCTCCTACAATGAGCAGTTCTTC. As protein: CASTSSYNEQFF. Using reference TRBV7-9 and TRBJ2-1 for the parts outside the CDR3, the full variable domain is DTGVSQNPRHKITKRGQNVTFRCDPISEHNRLYWYRQTLGQGPEFLTYFQNEAQLEKSRLLSDRFSAERPKGSFSTLEIQRTEQGDSAMYLCASTSSYNEQFFGPGTRLTVL.

This clonotype was seen more than once but under ten times. The V call is TRBV6-2 or TRBV6-3, the J call TRBJ1-5; D ambiguous. CDR3 length equals 15 residues. The germline CDR1 and CDR2 sequences are MNHEY and SVGEGT. Deletions cut 4 bases from V and 0 bases from J, with 10 bases between. The CDR3 loop is CASSLNGNSNQPQHF. The DNA of the CDR3 is TGTGCCAGCAGTTTAAATGGGAATAGCAATCAGCCCCAGCATTTT.

This clonotype has a count of ten or more. One junction end does not reproduce the germline sequence, and a read error may be involved. This chain uses TRBV29-1 with TRBJ2-5, with a weak D call TRBD1 (6 bases). The CDR3 loop spans 17 amino acids. Germline V gene data show CDR1 as SQVTM and CDR2 as ANQGSEA. CDR3 loop: CSAEIWTDQGGWKTQYF. The CDR3 DNA reads TGCAGCGCTGAAATTTGGACAGACCAGGGTGGGTGGAAGACCCAGTACTTC.

This clonotype was recorded many times. V and J are TRBV5-1 and TRBJ2-1; D ambiguous. Trimming left V 2 bases short and J 11 bases short, with 14 bases between. This CDR3 spans 13 amino acids. Germline-derived CDR1 and CDR2 are SGHRS and YFSETQ. This CDR3 reads CASSLGTPVQQFF. The CDR3 DNA sequence: TGCGCCAGCAGCTTAGGAACCCCCGTGCAGCAGTTCTTC.

This clonotype was seen ten or more times. The chain has TRBV7-3 and TRBJ2-1; a weak D match, TRBD2 (6 bases). Trimming stripped 5 bases from V and 5 bases from J, with 10 bases between. Germline values: CDR1 SGHTA, CDR2 FQGTGA. The CDR3 is made up of 13 amino acids. CDR3 in amino acids: CASSGGADNEQFF. As DNA, the CDR3 is TGTGCCAGCAGCGGCGGGGCCGACAATGAGCAGTTCTTC. The full variable domain, completed using reference TRBV7-3 and TRBJ2-1, is GAGVSQTPSNKVTEKGKYVELRCDPISGHTALYWYRQSLGQGPEFLIYFQGTGAADDSGLPNDRFFAVRPEGSVSTLKIQRTERGDSAVYLCASSGGADNEQFFGPGTRLTVL.

This clonotype showed up many times. This sequence joins TRBV7-2 and TRBJ2-1; no definite D call. This CDR3 is 16 amino acids long. Germline V lookup: CDR1 SGHTA, CDR2 FQGNSA. Trimming removed 1 base at V and 6 bases at J, with 16 bases between. CDR3 amino acids: CASSLEGVSPGNEQFF. CDR3 nucleotides: TGTGCCAGCAGCTTAGAGGGCGTTAGTCCCGGCAATGAGCAGTTCTTC.

This clonotype was found many times. V gene TRBV7-2 combines with J gene TRBJ2-5, with D hard to call. The CDR3 totals 11 residues. Germline V gene data show CDR1 as SGHTA and CDR2 as FQGNSA. Trimming shortened V by 5 bases and J by 11 bases, and 12 bases separated the two germline ends. The CDR3 DNA reads as TGTGCCAGCAGCCCCGGAGAGAGTCAGTACTTC. Translated, it gives CASSPGESQYF.

As to this clonotype: A read error is possible here, since a much larger clone lies one base away. The V and J genes are TRBV7-8 and TRBJ2-2, with TRBD2 matching 9 bases. This CDR3 has 19 residues. CDR1 and CDR2 (germline): SGHVS, FQNEAQ. The DNA of the CDR3 is TGTGCCAGCAGCTTAAACCCAGGGGCTAGCGGGGCAAACACCGAGGAGCTGTTTTTT. This sequence encodes CASSLNPGASGANTEELFF.

Ten or more counts support this clonotype. The rearrangement links TRBV12-3 or TRBV12-4 to TRBJ2-2; no firm D call. V dropped 10 bases and J dropped 9 bases, with 9 bases sitting between them. The CDR3 is 10 amino acids. The CDR3 nucleotides are TGTGCCACAGGAGTAAGGGAGCTGTTTTTT. Translated, it gives CATGVRELFF.

This clonotype was seen at least ten times. V and J are TRBV29-1 and TRBJ1-5; 9 bases are shared with TRBD1. V gave up 8 bases and J gave up 3 bases; unmatched junction bases: 11. There are 15 residues in the CDR3. Germline V CDR1 and CDR2: SQVTM, ANQGSEA. The CDR3 region has the DNA TGCAGCTTCACTATCGGGACAGGGATCAATCAGCCCCAGCATTTT. It is translated as CSFTIGTGINQPQHF. Full variable domain (missing parts from reference TRBV29-1 and TRBJ1-5): SAVISQKPSRDICQRGTSLTIQCQVDSQVTMMFWYRQQPGQSLTLIATANQGSEATYESGFVIDKFPISRPNLTFSTLTVSNMSPEDSSIYLCSFTIGTGINQPQHFGDGTRLSIL.

This clonotype was detected many times. This chain connects TRBV4-1 to TRBJ2-5; 8 bases line up with TRBD2. Germline V gene sequence: CDR1 MGHRA, CDR2 YSYEKL. Trimming at V came to 0 bases and at J to 0 bases, leaving 15 bases not matched to a gene. The CDR3 spans 20 residues. The CDR3 DNA reads as TGCGCCAGCAGCCAAGAAAGCGTGGGACTAGTGGGGGGTCACCAAGAGACCCAGTACTTC. Its translation is CASSQESVGLVGGHQETQYF.

As concerns this clonotype: This may arise from a read error, as a much more abundant clone is one base away. The chain carries TRBV20-1 and TRBJ1-2; D not certain. Per the germline V gene, CDR1 is DFQATT and CDR2 is SNEGSKA (reference sequence). V was cut by 4 bases and J by 2 bases, with 8 bases left in between. The CDR3 runs to 12 residues. CDR3 in amino acids: CSATYCNYGYTF. CDR3 DNA: TGCAGTGCTACCTACTGCAACTATGGCTACACCTTC.

In this sample, this clonotype turned up many times. V and J are TRBV7-2 and TRBJ2-3; D remains unclear. Trimming left V 3 bases short and J 4 bases short, with 8 bases between. CDR3 length: 13 residues. Looked up from germline, CDR1 is SGHTA and CDR2 is FQGNSA. This chain's CDR3 is CASSFYSSDTQYF. The DNA of the CDR3 is TGTGCCAGCAGCTTTTATTCCTCAGATACGCAGTATTTT.

At least ten counts were recorded for this clonotype. V and J are TRBV18 and TRBJ2-1, with 10 nucleotides matching TRBD2. This CDR3 spans 16 amino acids. Germline trimming cut 5 bases from V and 6 bases from J; bases unmatched to any gene: 10. The germline CDR1 and CDR2 sequences are KGHSH and LQKENI. In DNA form, the CDR3 reads TGTGCCAGCTCAGACGATAGCGGGAGGATGGGCAATGAGCAGTTCTTC. It codes for CASSDDSGRMGNEQFF.

In its sample, this clonotype was seen many times. CDR3 sequence (DNA): TGCAGCGTTGTGGGGTACAATGAGCAGTTCTTC. This codes for CSVVGYNEQFF. The gene calls are TRBV29-1 and TRBJ2-1; D unresolved. This CDR3 is 11 amino acids long. Germline CDR1 reads SQVTM; CDR2 reads ANQGSEA. V was pared by 4 bases and J by 4 bases, with 5 bases between.

Many counts were recorded for this clonotype. The V gene is TRBV9, the J gene TRBJ1-5; the D gene is possibly TRBD1 (5 bases). V was clipped by 2 bases and J by 1 base, with 7 bases between them. CDR1 SGDLS and CDR2 YYNGEE come from the germline V gene. This CDR3 comprises 14 residues. CDR3 in DNA: TGTGCCAGCAGCGTGACAGAGAGCAATCAGCCCCAGCATTTT. It yields the protein CASSVTESNQPQHF.

This clonotype showed up many times. CDR3 nucleotides: TGTGCCAGCTCACCGAAAGCCGGGACTTCCTACGAGCAGTACTTC. Translated: CASSPKAGTSYEQYF. The chain joins TRBV18 to TRBJ2-7; TRBD2 might be the D (6 bases). The CDR3 is 15 residues long. Germline-derived CDR1 and CDR2 are KGHSH and LQKENI. Trimming removed 3 bases from V and 1 base from J, with 13 bases in between. The variable domain in full, with the rest retrieved from reference TRBV18 and TRBJ2-7, is NAGVMQNPRHLVRRRGQEARLRCSPMKGHSHVYWYRQLPEEGLKFMVYLQKENIIDESGMPKERFSAEFPKEGPSILRIQQVVRGDSAAYFCASSPKAGTSYEQYFGPGTRLTVT.